The 23 T cell receptor beta chains given below trace back to one sample, sequenced in a study of T cell responses to AZD1222 COVID-19 vaccine (dated by TCRdb to the early 2020s). The library relied on the immunoSEQ multiplex PCR assay. TCRdb mirrors the immuneACCESS table, restricted to in-frame sequences. Some clones are absent from its copies; in checked studies, under half trace to an unresolved V gene, and the reason for the others is unknown. For this sample there are some 140,000 clones; 85% appear just once. Together, the top ten hold 7.9% of the sample. The time point label on this specimen signifies: about 28 days (+/-7) after the second vaccine dose. Sample treatment or condition, as interpreted from the label and publication: meningococcal conjugate vaccine given as trial control. Here the sequenced sample was peripheral blood, taken 28 days after the second dose of the MenACWY control vaccine. The origin of the receptors is an adult who received the MenACWY meningococcal vaccine as a control.

V and J are TRBV15 and TRBJ1-2; D unresolved. This CDR3 contains 15 residues. V was trimmed by 2 bases and J by 8 bases, leaving 18 bases between them. Germline V gene lookup returns CDR1 LNHNV and CDR2 YYDKDF (reference sequence). The CDR3 coding sequence is TGTGCCACCAGCAGATCAACAGCGGCAGGAGAGGGCTACACCTTC. It specifies CATSRSTAAGEGYTF.

The chain uses TRBV5-5 and TRBJ2-7, with TRBD1 identical over 9 bases. Germline CDR1 is SGHKS and CDR2 is YYEKEE (reference sequence). The CDR3 is 14 amino acids. Trimming at V came to 3 bases and at J to 5 bases, leaving 6 bases not matched to a gene. CDR3 sequence: CASSSGQGRDEQYF. The CDR3 DNA is TGTGCCAGCAGCTCCGGACAGGGGAGGGACGAGCAGTACTTC.

This chain connects TRBV5-1 to TRBJ1-5; 8 nucleotides agree with TRBD1. The CDR3 spans 20 residues. The germline CDR1 and CDR2 sequences are SGHRS and YFSETQ. V lost 0 bases and J lost 4; bases outside the gene matches: 18. The CDR3 DNA follows: TGCGCCAGCAGCTTGGCTAAGAGACAGGGGTCCGAGGACCCTAATCAGCCCCAGCATTTT. Amino acids: CASSLAKRQGSEDPNQPQHF.

The CDR3 protein is CASSLEGTYAYTQYF. DNA of the CDR3: TGTGCCAGCAGCTTAGAGGGGACATACGCTTATACGCAGTATTTT. This chain joins TRBV7-2 and TRBJ2-3; tentative D call: TRBD1 (6 bases). CDR3 length equals 15 residues. Looked up from germline, CDR1 is SGHTA and CDR2 is FQGNSA. V lost 1 base to trimming and J lost 7 bases, with 15 bases between them.

The V call is TRBV18, the J call TRBJ1-6, with 7 bases lining up with TRBD1. V shed 6 bases and J 12 bases; nucleotides not matched to a gene: 11. The CDR3 length is 14 residues. In germline, CDR1 is KGHSH, CDR2 LQKENI. The CDR3 spells CASSSRQGGEPLHF. The CDR3 DNA sequence: TGTGCCAGCTCTTCGAGACAGGGCGGGGAACCCCTCCACTTT.

The chain has TRBV5-4 and TRBJ2-5; no clear D. CDR1 is SGHNT and CDR2 is YYREEE in the germline V gene (reference sequence). Between the trimmed V and J ends, which lost 1 base and 5 bases, there was a span of 9 bases. The CDR3 is 13 residues long. The chain's CDR3 is CASSLSPAETQYF. In nucleotides, the CDR3 is TGTGCCAGCAGCTTGTCCCCGGCGGAGACCCAGTACTTC.

The chain links TRBV5-6 to TRBJ1-2; a possible D gene is TRBD1 (5 bases). Germline V gene lookup returns CDR1 SGHDT and CDR2 YYEEEE. The CDR3 has 13 residues. The V end lost 1 base, the J end lost 7 bases, and 11 bases lay between the germline ends. The DNA of the CDR3 is TGTGCCAGCAGCTTGAGCCAGGGTCTTGGCTACACCTTC. Amino acid sequence: CASSLSQGLGYTF.

J is TRBJ2-2 and V is TRBV27, with D unresolved. There are 14 residues in the CDR3. With 5 bases removed from V and 6 bases from J, the gap between germline ends came to 13 bases. CDR1 is MNHEY, CDR2 SMNVEV, per germline (reference sequence). This CDR3 is CASSPRRAAGELFF. The CDR3, as DNA: TGTGCCAGCAGTCCCCGACGGGCGGCCGGGGAGCTGTTTTTT.

The chain uses TRBV11-2 and TRBJ2-7, with D hard to call. CDR3 size: 12 residues. CDR1 and CDR2 from the germline V gene are SGHAT and FQNNGV. V lost 7 bases, J lost 3 bases, and 10 bases lay in between. DNA of the CDR3: TGTGCCAGCACCCCTCAGGACTACGAGCAGTACTTC. This encodes CASTPQDYEQYF.

The genes are TRBV7-3 and TRBJ2-1; D may be TRBD2 (6 bases). The CDR3 runs 15 residues. Looked up from germline, CDR1 is SGHTA and CDR2 is FQGTGA. Between the trimmed V and J ends, which lost 6 bases and 0 bases, there was a span of 12 bases. The DNA of the CDR3 is TGTGCCAGCAGTCTGGACGGGAGCTCCTACAATGAGCAGTTCTTC. Amino acid sequence: CASSLDGSSYNEQFF.

This chain joins TRBV27 and TRBJ2-1, with TRBD2 matching 12 bases. This CDR3 is built from 21 residues. Per the germline V gene, CDR1 is MNHEY and CDR2 is SMNVEV (reference sequence). Trimming cost V 0 bases and J 7 bases; bases outside gene matches: 19. CDR3 sequence: CASSLSTGTSSTSGRWNEQFF. Written as DNA, the CDR3 is TGTGCCAGCAGTTTATCGACAGGGACAAGCTCCACTAGCGGGAGGTGGAATGAGCAGTTCTTC.

CDR3 DNA: TGTGCCAGCAGTTACCCCCGAGGGAACTATGGCTACACCTTC. Residues: CASSYPRGNYGYTF. The rearrangement links TRBV6-6 to TRBJ1-2; no definite D call. Trimming cost V 2 bases and J 2 bases, with 9 bases left between them. From germline, CDR1 is MNHNY and CDR2 SVGAGI (reference sequence). The CDR3 loop spans 14 amino acids.

This chain links TRBV28 with TRBJ1-1, with 7 bases lining up with TRBD1. V lost 3 bases and J lost 4; bases outside the gene matches: 8. The CDR3 covers 15 residues. Looked up from germline, CDR1 is MDHEN and CDR2 is SYDVKM. The CDR3 here is CASSLLRQGTTEAFF. CDR3 bases: TGTGCCAGCAGTTTGTTAAGACAGGGAACCACTGAAGCTTTCTTT.

The V call is TRBV27, the J call TRBJ1-5, with 7 bases aligning to TRBD1. The CDR3 consists of 16 residues. Germline V gives CDR1 MNHEY, CDR2 SMNVEV (reference sequence). Trimming took 5 bases from V and 4 from J; bases not matched to a gene: 11. CDR3 nucleotides: TGTGCCAGCAGTCCCCCGTGGACAGGAGTTAATCAGCCCCAGCATTTT. Protein product: CASSPPWTGVNQPQHF.

The genes are TRBV11-3 and TRBJ2-1; TRBD2 agrees at 12 bases. Germline V lookup: CDR1 SGHNT, CDR2 YENEEA. This CDR3 contains 19 residues. J gave up 3 bases and V 6 bases, and 15 bases lay outside the gene matches. The CDR3, as DNA: TGTGCCAGCAGTAAAACATGGACTAGCGGGACGCGGCGCTACAATGAGCAGTTCTTC. It is translated as CASSKTWTSGTRRYNEQFF.

This rearrangement joins TRBV30 to TRBJ1-2; D unresolved. Germline V gives CDR1 GTSNPN, CDR2 SVGIG (reference sequence). V dropped 0 bases and J dropped 8 bases, with 16 bases sitting between them. This CDR3 is built from 14 residues. The CDR3 DNA sequence: TGTGCCTGGAGTGTAGCAAGTGGGCACCGCGGCTACACCTTC. This gives the protein CAWSVASGHRGYTF.

The rearrangement uses TRBV6-6 and TRBJ2-7; D remains unclear. The germline V and J ends were trimmed by 0 bases and 6 bases, with 9 bases remaining between them. CDR3 length: 13 amino acids. CDR1 and CDR2 from the germline V gene are MNHNY and SVGAGI (reference sequence). In nucleotides, the CDR3 is TGTGCCAGCAGTTACTCCTCAGGTAGCGAGCAGTACTTC. It translates to CASSYSSGSEQYF.

CDR3 nucleotide sequence: TGTGCCAGCAGTTACGGTCTCTCAGAGGCGCCCGGGGAGCTGTTTTTT. Protein: CASSYGLSEAPGELFF. This chain connects TRBV6-5 to TRBJ2-2; D ambiguous. With 2 bases removed from V and 6 bases from J, the gap between germline ends came to 16 bases. The length of the CDR3 is 16 residues. Germline V gene sequence: CDR1 MNHEY, CDR2 SVGAGI.

The chain carries TRBV19 and TRBJ2-2; D assignment may be TRBD1 or TRBD2 (5 bases each). V gave up 11 bases and J gave up 6 bases, with 13 bases separating them. CDR1 LNHDA and CDR2 SQIVND come from the germline V gene (reference sequence). This CDR3 is 12 amino acids long. The CDR3 sequence: CAASGGPGELFF. The CDR3 nucleotides are TGTGCCGCCAGTGGGGGTCCCGGGGAGCTGTTTTTT.

The V and J genes are TRBV7-2 and TRBJ2-7, with 8 bases matching TRBD2. CDR1 SGHTA and CDR2 FQGNSA come from the germline V gene. The CDR3 extends over 13 amino acids. The CDR3 spells CEPTKRGFDEQYF. CDR3 nucleotide sequence: TGTGAACCCACGAAGCGGGGGTTCGACGAGCAGTACTTC.

The gene calls are TRBV9 and TRBJ2-7; 11 bases fit TRBD1. J gave up 3 bases and V 0 bases, and 2 bases lay outside the gene matches. The CDR3 loop spans 15 amino acids. Germline V gene sequence: CDR1 SGDLS, CDR2 YYNGEE. CDR3 sequence: CASSVDGTGGYEQYF. As DNA, the CDR3 is TGTGCCAGCAGCGTAGACGGGACAGGGGGCTACGAGCAGTACTTC.

This chain links TRBV30 with TRBJ2-5, with 9 bases aligning to TRBD2. This CDR3 has 16 residues. Germline-derived CDR1 and CDR2 are GTSNPN and SVGIG (reference sequence). Trimming took 0 bases from V and 5 from J; bases not matched to a gene: 10. The CDR3 DNA sequence: TGTGCCTGGAGTGTACGTCGCGGGAGGGCCCGGGAGACCCAGTACTTC. It yields the protein CAWSVRRGRARETQYF.

This clone turned up a few times. V and J are TRBV5-5 and TRBJ1-1, with D hard to call. Germline CDR1 and CDR2: SGHKS and YYEKEE (reference sequence). Trimming cost V 4 bases and J 5 bases, with 15 bases left between them. CDR3 size: 14 residues. The CDR3, as DNA: TGTGCCAGCAGCCCAGCGTGGGGTCGGACTGAAGCTTTCTTT. Translating gives CASSPAWGRTEAFF.